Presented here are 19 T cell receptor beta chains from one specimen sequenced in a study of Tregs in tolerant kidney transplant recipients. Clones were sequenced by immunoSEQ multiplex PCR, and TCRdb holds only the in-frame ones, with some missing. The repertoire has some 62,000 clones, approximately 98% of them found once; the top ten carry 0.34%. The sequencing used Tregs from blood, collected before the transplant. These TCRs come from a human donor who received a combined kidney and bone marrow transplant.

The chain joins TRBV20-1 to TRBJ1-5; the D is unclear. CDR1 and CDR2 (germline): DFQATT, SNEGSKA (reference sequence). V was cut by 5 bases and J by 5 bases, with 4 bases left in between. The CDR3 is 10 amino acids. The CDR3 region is CSALHQPQHF. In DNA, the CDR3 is TGCAGTGCTCTACATCAGCCCCAGCATTTT.

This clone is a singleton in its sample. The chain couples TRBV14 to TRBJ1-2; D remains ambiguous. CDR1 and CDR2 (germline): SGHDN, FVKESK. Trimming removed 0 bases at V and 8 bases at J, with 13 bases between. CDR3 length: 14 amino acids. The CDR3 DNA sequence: TGTGCCAGCAGCCAAGATCCGAGAGGGTACGGCTACACCTTC. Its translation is CASSQDPRGYGYTF.

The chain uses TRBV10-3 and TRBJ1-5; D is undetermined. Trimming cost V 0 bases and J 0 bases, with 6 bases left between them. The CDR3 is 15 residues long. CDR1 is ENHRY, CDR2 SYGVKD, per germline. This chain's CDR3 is CAISESGYSNQPQHF. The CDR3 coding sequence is TGTGCCATCAGTGAGTCGGGCTATAGCAATCAGCCCCAGCATTTT.

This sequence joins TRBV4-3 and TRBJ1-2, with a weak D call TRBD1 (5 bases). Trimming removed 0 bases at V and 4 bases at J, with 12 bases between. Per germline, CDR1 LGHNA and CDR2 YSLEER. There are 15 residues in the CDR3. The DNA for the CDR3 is TGCGCCAGCAGCCAAGATTGGAAACAGGTCTATGGCTACACCTTC. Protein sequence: CASSQDWKQVYGYTF.

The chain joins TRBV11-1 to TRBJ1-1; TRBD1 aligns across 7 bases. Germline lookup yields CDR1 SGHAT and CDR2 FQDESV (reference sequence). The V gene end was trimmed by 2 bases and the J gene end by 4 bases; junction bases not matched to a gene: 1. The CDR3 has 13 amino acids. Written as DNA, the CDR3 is TGTGCCAGCAGCTTAACAGGGGTCACTGAAGCTTTCTTT. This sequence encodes CASSLTGVTEAFF.

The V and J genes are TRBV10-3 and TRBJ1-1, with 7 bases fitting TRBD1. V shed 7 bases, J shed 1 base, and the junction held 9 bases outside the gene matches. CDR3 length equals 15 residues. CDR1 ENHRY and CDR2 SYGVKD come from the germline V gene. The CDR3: CAITQGQAPNTEAFF. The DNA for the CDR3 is TGTGCCATCACCCAAGGACAGGCGCCGAACACTGAAGCTTTCTTT.

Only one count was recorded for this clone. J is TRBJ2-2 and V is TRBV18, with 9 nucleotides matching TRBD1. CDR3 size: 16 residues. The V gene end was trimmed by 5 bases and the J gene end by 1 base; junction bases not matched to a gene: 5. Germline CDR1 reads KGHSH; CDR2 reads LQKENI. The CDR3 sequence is CASSLPGQGNTGELFF. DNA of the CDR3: TGTGCCAGCTCATTACCGGGACAGGGGAACACCGGGGAGCTGTTTTTT.

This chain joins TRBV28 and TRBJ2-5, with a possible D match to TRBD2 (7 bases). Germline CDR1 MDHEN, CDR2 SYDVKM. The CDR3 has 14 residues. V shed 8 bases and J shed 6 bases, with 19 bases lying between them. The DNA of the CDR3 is TGTGCCAGCCTGAAGACTAGCAGGGGAAAGACCCAGTACTTC. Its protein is CASLKTSRGKTQYF.

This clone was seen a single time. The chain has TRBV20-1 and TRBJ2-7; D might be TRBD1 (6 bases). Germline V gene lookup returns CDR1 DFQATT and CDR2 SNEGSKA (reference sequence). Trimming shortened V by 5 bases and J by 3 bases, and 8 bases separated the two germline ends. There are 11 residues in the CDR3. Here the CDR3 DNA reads TGCAGTGCTTCAGGGGACTACGAGCAGTACTTC. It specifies CSASGDYEQYF.

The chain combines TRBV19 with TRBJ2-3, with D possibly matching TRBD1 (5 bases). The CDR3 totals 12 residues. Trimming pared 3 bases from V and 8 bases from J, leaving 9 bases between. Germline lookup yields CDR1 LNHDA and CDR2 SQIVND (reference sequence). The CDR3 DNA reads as TGTGCCAGTAGTATCCGAAGGGGTACGCAGTATTTT. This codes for CASSIRRGTQYF.

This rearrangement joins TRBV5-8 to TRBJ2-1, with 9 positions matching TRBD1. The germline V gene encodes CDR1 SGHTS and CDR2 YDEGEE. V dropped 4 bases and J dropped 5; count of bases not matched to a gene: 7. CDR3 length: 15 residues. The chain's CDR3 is CASSAPGQGNNEQFF. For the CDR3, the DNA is TGTGCCAGCAGCGCGCCGGGACAGGGTAACAATGAGCAGTTCTTC.

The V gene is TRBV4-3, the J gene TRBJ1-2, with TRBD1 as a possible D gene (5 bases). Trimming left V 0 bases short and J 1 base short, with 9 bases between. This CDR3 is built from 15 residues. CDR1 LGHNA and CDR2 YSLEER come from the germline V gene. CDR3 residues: CASSQETAINYGYTF. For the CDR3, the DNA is TGCGCCAGCAGCCAAGAGACAGCTATTAACTATGGCTACACCTTC.

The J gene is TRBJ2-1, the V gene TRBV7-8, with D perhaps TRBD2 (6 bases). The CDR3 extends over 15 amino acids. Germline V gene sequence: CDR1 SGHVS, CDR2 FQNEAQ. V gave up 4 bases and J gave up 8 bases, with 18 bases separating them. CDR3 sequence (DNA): TGTGCCAGCAGCTGGCTAGGACGGGAGCGGGATGAGCAGTTCTTC. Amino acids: CASSWLGRERDEQFF.

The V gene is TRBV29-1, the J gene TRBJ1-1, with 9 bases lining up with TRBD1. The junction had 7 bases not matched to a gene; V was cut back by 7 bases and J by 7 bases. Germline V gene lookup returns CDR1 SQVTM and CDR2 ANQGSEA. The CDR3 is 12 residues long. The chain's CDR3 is CSAAQGAGEAFF. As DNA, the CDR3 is TGCAGCGCGGCACAGGGGGCAGGTGAAGCTTTCTTT.

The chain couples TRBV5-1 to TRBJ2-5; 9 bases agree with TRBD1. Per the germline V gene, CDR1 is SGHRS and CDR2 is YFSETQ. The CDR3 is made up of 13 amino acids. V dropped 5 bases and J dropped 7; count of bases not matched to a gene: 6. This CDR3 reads CASRDGQGTTQYF. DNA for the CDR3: TGCGCCAGCAGGGATGGACAGGGGACGACCCAGTACTTC. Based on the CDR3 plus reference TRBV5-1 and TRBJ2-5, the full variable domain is KAGVTQTPRYLIKTRGQQVTLSCSPISGHRSVSWYQQTPGQGLQFLFEYFSETQRNKGNFPGRFSGRQFSNSRSEMNVSTLELGDSALYLCASRDGQGTTQYFGPGTRLLVL.

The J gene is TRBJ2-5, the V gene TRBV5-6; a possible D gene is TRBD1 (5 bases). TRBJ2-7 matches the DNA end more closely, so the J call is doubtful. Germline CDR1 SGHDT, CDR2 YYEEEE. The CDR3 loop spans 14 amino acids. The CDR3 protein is CASSLNRTPYEQYF. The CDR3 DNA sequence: TGTGCCAGCAGCTTGAATCGGACACCCTACGAGCAGTACTTC.

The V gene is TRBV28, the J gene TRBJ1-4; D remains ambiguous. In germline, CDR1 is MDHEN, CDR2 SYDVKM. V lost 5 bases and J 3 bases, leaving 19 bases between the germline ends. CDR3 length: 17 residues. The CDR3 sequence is CASSPPRWRLANEKLFF. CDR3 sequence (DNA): TGTGCCAGCAGTCCGCCCAGGTGGAGGTTGGCTAATGAAAAACTGTTTTTT.

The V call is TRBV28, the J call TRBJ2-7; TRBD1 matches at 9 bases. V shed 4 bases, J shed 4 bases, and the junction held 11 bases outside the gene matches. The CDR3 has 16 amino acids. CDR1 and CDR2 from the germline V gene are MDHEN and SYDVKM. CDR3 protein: CASSSNPGQGSYEQYF. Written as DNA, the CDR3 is TGTGCCAGCAGTTCCAATCCGGGACAGGGCAGTTACGAGCAGTACTTC.

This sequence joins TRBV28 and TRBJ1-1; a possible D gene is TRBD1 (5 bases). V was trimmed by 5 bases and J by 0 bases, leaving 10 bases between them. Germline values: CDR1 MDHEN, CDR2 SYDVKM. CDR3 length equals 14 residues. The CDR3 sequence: CASSRDSLNTEAFF. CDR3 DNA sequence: TGTGCCAGCAGTCGGGACTCATTGAACACTGAAGCTTTCTTT. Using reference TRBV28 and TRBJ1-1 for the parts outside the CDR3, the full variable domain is DVKVTQSSRYLVKRTGEKVFLECVQDMDHENMFWYRQDPGLGLRLIYFSYDVKMKEKGDIPEGYSVSREKKERFSLILESASTNQTSMYLCASSRDSLNTEAFFGQGTRLTVV.